This record covers a single T cell receptor beta chain. In germline, CDR1 is MDHEN, CDR2 SYDVKM. Losses at the gene ends were 1 base for V and 5 bases for J; bases not matched to a gene: 17. CDR3 size: 20 residues. These data originate in a study of blood T cell repertoires in COVID-19. Study details: From the United States, Italy and Spain came samples of acute and convalescent COVID-19.

Assay used: immunoSEQ multiplex PCR; TCRdb lists only in-frame clones, some missing. There are about 140,000 clones in the sample; 82% occur only once, and roughly 3.9% lies in the top ten. The sequence was obtained from a woman of 80 years or more with acute or convalescent COVID-19. Sequencing input: peripheral blood. The rearrangement links TRBV28 to TRBJ2-3; 11 nucleotides line up with TRBD2. The CDR3 is CASSLFGGLGLAGGLDTQYF. The CDR3 nucleotides read TGTGCCAGCAGTTTATTCGGGGGACTTGGGCTAGCGGGAGGACTAGATACGCAGTATTTT.